This is a list of T cell receptor beta chains from one sample in a study of T cells after yellow fever vaccination. TCRdb processed the 5' RACE reads anew with MiXCR; each CDR3 protein has one entry. The data hold 250,000 to 350,000 distinct CDR3 sequences, with around 7% observed a single time. This specimen was PBMCs, taken 35 to 50 days after the first yellow fever vaccination. The source of these receptors is a man younger than 35 who received the YFV17D yellow fever vaccine. Both conserved end residues are part of each CDR3. Fields, in order: clone size, D gene, J gene, V gene, CDR3 protein, CDR3 DNA. D genes are given only for firm matches. Size is omitted from some rows. Given values are once, few, many or a class for expanded clones.

clone_size: many
d_call: NA
j_call: TRBJ2-5
v_call: TRBV6-5
cdr3_aa: CASSFTPQETQYF
cdr3_nt: TGTGCCAGCAGTTTTACTCCCCAAGAGACCCAGTACTTC

clone_size: few
d_call: NA
j_call: TRBJ2-1
v_call: TRBV7-2
cdr3_aa: CASSTFRDRYNEQFF
cdr3_nt: TGTGCCAGCAGCACCTTCCGCGATCGATACAATGAGCAGTTCTTC

clone_size: few
d_call: NA
j_call: TRBJ1-4
v_call: TRBV11-2
cdr3_aa: CASSLGVGATNEKLFF
cdr3_nt: TGTGCCAGCAGCCTTGGCGTGGGCGCAACTAATGAAAAACTGTTTTTT

clone_size: many
d_call: TRBD1
j_call: TRBJ1-3
v_call: TRBV12-3/TRBV12-4
cdr3_aa: CASRETGSGNTIYF
cdr3_nt: TGTGCCAGCAGGGAGACAGGGTCGGGAAACACCATATATTTT

clone_size: few
d_call: TRBD1
j_call: TRBJ2-5
v_call: TRBV5-1
cdr3_aa: CASSSWTVTGTQETQYF
cdr3_nt: TGCGCCAGCAGCTCCTGGACGGTGACAGGGACGCAAGAGACCCAGTACTTC

clone_size: few
d_call: TRBD1
j_call: TRBJ2-2
v_call: TRBV5-6
cdr3_aa: CASSGQGITNTGELFF
cdr3_nt: TGTGCCAGCAGTGGACAGGGGATTACGAACACCGGGGAGCTGTTTTTT

clone_size: many
d_call: TRBD1
j_call: TRBJ2-2
v_call: TRBV12-3/TRBV12-4
cdr3_aa: CASKVLGGANTGELFF
cdr3_nt: TGTGCCAGCAAGGTGCTAGGGGGCGCGAACACCGGGGAGCTGTTTTTT

clone_size: NA
d_call: TRBD2
j_call: TRBJ2-3
v_call: TRBV7-6
cdr3_aa: CASSRWERGGSTDTQYF
cdr3_nt: TGTGCCAGCTCCCGGTGGGAACGGGGGGGAAGCACAGATACGCAGTATTTT

clone_size: many
d_call: NA
j_call: TRBJ2-7
v_call: TRBV7-9
cdr3_aa: CASSDSSYEQYF
cdr3_nt: TGTGCCAGCAGCGACAGTTCCTACGAGCAGTACTTC

clone_size: once
d_call: TRBD1
j_call: TRBJ2-7
v_call: TRBV3-1
cdr3_aa: CASSQYVRTGYEQYF
cdr3_nt: TGTGCCAGCAGCCAGTACGTCCGGACAGGGTACGAGCAGTACTTC

clone_size: few
d_call: NA
j_call: TRBJ2-1
v_call: TRBV7-9
cdr3_aa: CASSRDRGPYNEQFF
cdr3_nt: TGTGCCAGCAGCCGGGACCGAGGCCCTTACAATGAGCAGTTCTTC

clone_size: many
d_call: NA
j_call: TRBJ1-1
v_call: TRBV12-3/TRBV12-4
cdr3_aa: CASSLGGVGTEAFF
cdr3_nt: TGTGCCAGCAGTCTGGGGGGGGTAGGGACTGAAGCTTTCTTT

clone_size: NA
d_call: NA
j_call: TRBJ2-5
v_call: TRBV14
cdr3_aa: CASSQDMSRSWETQYF
cdr3_nt: TGTGCCAGCAGCCAAGATATGAGCAGGTCTTGGGAGACCCAGTACTTC

clone_size: NA
d_call: NA
j_call: TRBJ1-1
v_call: TRBV28
cdr3_aa: CASSPWSVANTEAFF
cdr3_nt: TGTGCCAGCAGCCCATGGAGTGTCGCGAACACTGAAGCTTTCTTT

clone_size: many
d_call: TRBD1
j_call: TRBJ2-7
v_call: TRBV4-1
cdr3_aa: CASSQSGQGEYEQYF
cdr3_nt: TGCGCCAGCAGCCAATCAGGACAGGGGGAATACGAGCAGTACTTC

clone_size: many
d_call: TRBD2
j_call: TRBJ2-7
v_call: TRBV6-5
cdr3_aa: CASSYMSGGRKNEQYF
cdr3_nt: TGTGCCAGCAGTTACATGAGCGGGGGTCGGAAGAACGAGCAGTACTTC

clone_size: NA
d_call: TRBD1
j_call: TRBJ1-1
v_call: TRBV7-9
cdr3_aa: CASSWPQGITEAFF
cdr3_nt: TGTGCCAGCAGCTGGCCACAGGGGATCACTGAAGCTTTCTTT

clone_size: many
d_call: NA
j_call: TRBJ2-1
v_call: TRBV20-1
cdr3_aa: CSARPPESYNEQFF
cdr3_nt: TGCAGTGCTAGGCCGCCCGAGTCCTACAATGAGCAGTTCTTC

clone_size: few
d_call: NA
j_call: TRBJ2-5
v_call: TRBV5-1
cdr3_aa: CASSLYGKHQETQYF
cdr3_nt: TGCGCCAGCAGCTTGTACGGGAAGCACCAAGAGACCCAGTACTTC

clone_size: many
d_call: NA
j_call: TRBJ2-1
v_call: TRBV3-1
cdr3_aa: CASSQTPSVLGNEQFF
cdr3_nt: TGTGCCAGCAGCCAGACCCCTAGCGTACTTGGGAATGAGCAGTTCTTC

clone_size: few
d_call: NA
j_call: TRBJ2-1
v_call: TRBV20-1
cdr3_aa: CSAEGDWGWNEQFF
cdr3_nt: TGCAGTGCCGAAGGGGACTGGGGGTGGAATGAGCAGTTCTTC

clone_size: few
d_call: NA
j_call: TRBJ2-1
v_call: TRBV4-2
cdr3_aa: CASSQDGEGGLYNEQFF
cdr3_nt: TGTGCCAGCAGCCAAGATGGGGAGGGGGGACTTTACAATGAGCAGTTCTTC

clone_size: NA
d_call: NA
j_call: TRBJ2-3
v_call: TRBV6-1
cdr3_aa: CASRGSTSYSTDTQYF
cdr3_nt: TGTGCCTCCAGGGGGAGTACTAGCTATAGCACAGATACGCAGTATTTT

clone_size: NA
d_call: NA
j_call: TRBJ2-5
v_call: TRBV12-5
cdr3_aa: CASAPGVGIEGQETQYF
cdr3_nt: TGTGCTAGTGCCCCAGGTGTGGGGATCGAGGGCCAAGAGACCCAGTACTTC

clone_size: many
d_call: TRBD2
j_call: TRBJ2-3
v_call: TRBV5-5
cdr3_aa: CASSVGLAGRYTDTQYF
cdr3_nt: TGTGCCAGCAGCGTAGGACTAGCGGGGAGGTATACAGATACGCAGTATTTT

clone_size: few
d_call: TRBD1
j_call: TRBJ2-2
v_call: TRBV12-3/TRBV12-4
cdr3_aa: CASTPPQGVYTGELFF
cdr3_nt: TGTGCCAGCACTCCCCCCCAGGGGGTTTACACCGGGGAGCTGTTTTTT

clone_size: few
d_call: NA
j_call: TRBJ2-5
v_call: TRBV4-1
cdr3_aa: CASSQVGRETQYF
cdr3_nt: TGCGCCAGCAGCCAAGTAGGGCGGGAGACCCAGTACTTC

clone_size: few
d_call: TRBD1
j_call: TRBJ1-2
v_call: TRBV6-1
cdr3_aa: CASSRQGVAGGYTF
cdr3_nt: TGTGCCAGCAGCCGACAGGGGGTAGCGGGTGGCTACACCTTC

clone_size: few
d_call: NA
j_call: TRBJ2-3
v_call: TRBV4-3
cdr3_aa: CASSPTTQGGTDTQYF
cdr3_nt: TGCGCCAGCAGCCCCACTACTCAGGGAGGCACAGATACGCAGTATTTT

clone_size: NA
d_call: NA
j_call: TRBJ1-2
v_call: TRBV6-2/TRBV6-3
cdr3_aa: CASSQDGFPYGYTF
cdr3_nt: TGTGCCAGCTCCCAGGACGGATTCCCCTATGGCTACACCTTC

clone_size: many
d_call: NA
j_call: TRBJ1-1
v_call: TRBV6-2/TRBV6-3
cdr3_aa: CASRRNSGHPKVNTEAFF
cdr3_nt: TGTGCCAGCAGAAGAAACTCGGGACACCCAAAAGTGAACACTGAAGCTTTCTTT

clone_size: few
d_call: NA
j_call: TRBJ1-2
v_call: TRBV6-2/TRBV6-3
cdr3_aa: CASSYSGIYGYTF
cdr3_nt: TGTGCCAGCAGTTACTCTGGGATCTATGGCTACACCTTC

clone_size: few
d_call: TRBD2
j_call: TRBJ2-1
v_call: TRBV5-1
cdr3_aa: CASSKTSGGANEQFF
cdr3_nt: TGCGCCAGCAGCAAAACTAGCGGGGGGGCCAATGAGCAGTTCTTC

clone_size: few
d_call: TRBD1
j_call: TRBJ2-7
v_call: TRBV7-6
cdr3_aa: CASTEKQGARWEQYF
cdr3_nt: TGTGCCAGTACTGAAAAACAGGGGGCGAGGTGGGAGCAGTACTTC

clone_size: many
d_call: TRBD1
j_call: TRBJ1-1
v_call: TRBV11-2
cdr3_aa: CASSLTQGGSRAPAFF
cdr3_nt: TGTGCCAGCAGCTTAACGCAGGGGGGCTCTAGGGCTCCTGCTTTCTTT

clone_size: few
d_call: NA
j_call: TRBJ1-2
v_call: TRBV27
cdr3_aa: CASSLSTGSYYGYTF
cdr3_nt: TGTGCCAGCAGTTTATCTACGGGGAGCTACTATGGCTACACCTTC

clone_size: few
d_call: TRBD1
j_call: TRBJ1-2
v_call: TRBV6-5
cdr3_aa: CASSYSQGAGYGYTF
cdr3_nt: TGTGCCAGCAGTTACTCCCAGGGGGCTGGCTATGGCTACACCTTC

clone_size: few
d_call: NA
j_call: TRBJ2-1
v_call: TRBV28
cdr3_aa: CASSFGDGRGANEQFF
cdr3_nt: TGTGCCAGCAGTTTCGGAGATGGCAGGGGGGCCAATGAGCAGTTCTTC

clone_size: NA
d_call: NA
j_call: TRBJ2-7
v_call: TRBV4-1
cdr3_aa: CASSQDIAGVAYEQYF
cdr3_nt: TGCGCCAGCAGCCAAGATATTGCCGGGGTCGCCTACGAGCAGTACTTC

clone_size: many
d_call: TRBD2
j_call: TRBJ2-3
v_call: TRBV4-3
cdr3_aa: CASSQDWSSGSTDTQYF
cdr3_nt: TGCGCCAGCAGCCAAGATTGGTCTAGCGGGAGCACAGATACGCAGTATTTT

clone_size: NA
d_call: TRBD2
j_call: TRBJ2-1
v_call: TRBV7-3
cdr3_aa: CASSPGGEGPTYNEQFF
cdr3_nt: TGTGCCAGCAGCCCTGGGGGGGAGGGGCCAACCTACAATGAGCAGTTCTTC